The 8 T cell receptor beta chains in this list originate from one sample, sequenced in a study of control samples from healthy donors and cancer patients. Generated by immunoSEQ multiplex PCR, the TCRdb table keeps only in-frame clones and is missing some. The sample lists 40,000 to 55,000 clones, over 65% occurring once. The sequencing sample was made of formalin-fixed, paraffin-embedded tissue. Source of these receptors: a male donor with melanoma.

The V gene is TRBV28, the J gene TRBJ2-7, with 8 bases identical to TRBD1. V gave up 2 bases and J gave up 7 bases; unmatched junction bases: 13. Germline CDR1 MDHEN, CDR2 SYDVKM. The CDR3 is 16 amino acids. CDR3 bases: TGTGCCAGCAGTTTACCTGGACAGGGTTGGTTCCGGGAGCAGTACTTC. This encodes CASSLPGQGWFREQYF.

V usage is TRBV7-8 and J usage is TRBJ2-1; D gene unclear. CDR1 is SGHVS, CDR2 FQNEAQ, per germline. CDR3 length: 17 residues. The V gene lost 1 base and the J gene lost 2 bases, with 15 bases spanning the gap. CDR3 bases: TGTGCCAGCAGCTTAGACTCGCGACCAGGCACCTACAATGAGCAGTTCTTC. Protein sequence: CASSLDSRPGTYNEQFF.

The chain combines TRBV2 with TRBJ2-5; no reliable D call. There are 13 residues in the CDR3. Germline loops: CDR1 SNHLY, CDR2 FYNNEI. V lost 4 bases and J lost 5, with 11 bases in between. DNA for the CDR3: TGTGCCAGCAGTGTTTTGGGTGGGGAGACCCAGTACTTC. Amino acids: CASSVLGGETQYF. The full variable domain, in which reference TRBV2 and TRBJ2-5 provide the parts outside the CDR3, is EPEVTQTPSHQVTQMGQEVILRCVPISNHLYFYWYRQILGQKVEFLVSFYNNEISEKSEIFDDQFSVERPDGSNFTLKIRSTKLEDSAMYFCASSVLGGETQYFGPGTRLLVL.

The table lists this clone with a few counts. CDR3 residues: CAIIRVVTGDYEQYF. The DNA for the CDR3 is TGTGCCATTATAAGGGTGGTGACAGGGGACTACGAGCAGTACTTC. The chain is built from TRBV6-5 and TRBJ2-7, with 8 bases that match TRBD1. V was pared by 10 bases and J by 3 bases, with 14 bases of the junction left unmatched. This CDR3 is 15 amino acids long. Per germline, CDR1 MNHEY and CDR2 SVGAGI.

The CDR3: CASSYVGGGYTF. Here the CDR3 DNA reads TGTGCCAGCAGTTACGTTGGTGGTGGCTACACCTTC. This chain joins TRBV6-5 and TRBJ1-2; unclear D gene. Germline V gene sequence: CDR1 MNHEY, CDR2 SVGAGI. The length of the CDR3 is 12 residues. Between the trimmed V and J ends, which lost 2 bases and 7 bases, there was a span of 8 bases.

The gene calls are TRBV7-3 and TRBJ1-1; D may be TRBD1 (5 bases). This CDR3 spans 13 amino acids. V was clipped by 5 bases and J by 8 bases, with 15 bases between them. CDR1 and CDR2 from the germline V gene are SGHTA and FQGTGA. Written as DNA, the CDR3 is TGTGCCAGCAGCCCCCAAGTAGGGGCGGAAGCTTTCTTT. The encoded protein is CASSPQVGAEAFF.

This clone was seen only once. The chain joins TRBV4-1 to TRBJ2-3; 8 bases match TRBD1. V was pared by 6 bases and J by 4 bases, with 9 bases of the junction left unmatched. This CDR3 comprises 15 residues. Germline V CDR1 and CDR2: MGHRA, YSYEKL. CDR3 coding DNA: TGCGCCAGCAGACCCCCAGGGGGCAAGGCAGATACGCAGTATTTT. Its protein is CASRPPGGKADTQYF.

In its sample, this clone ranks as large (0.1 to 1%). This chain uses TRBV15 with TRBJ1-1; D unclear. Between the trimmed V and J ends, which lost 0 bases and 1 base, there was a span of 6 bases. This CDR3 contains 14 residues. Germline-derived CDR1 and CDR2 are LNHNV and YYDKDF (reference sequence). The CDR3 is CATSRDTQNTEAFF. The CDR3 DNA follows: TGTGCCACCAGCAGAGACACCCAGAACACTGAAGCTTTCTTT.